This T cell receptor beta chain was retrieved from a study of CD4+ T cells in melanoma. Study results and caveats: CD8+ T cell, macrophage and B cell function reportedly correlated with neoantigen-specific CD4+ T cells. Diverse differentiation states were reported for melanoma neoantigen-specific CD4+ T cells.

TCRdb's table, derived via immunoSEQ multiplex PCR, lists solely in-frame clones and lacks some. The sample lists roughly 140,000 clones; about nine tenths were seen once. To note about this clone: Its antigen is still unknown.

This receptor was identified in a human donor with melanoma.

The CDR3 DNA sequence: TGTGCCAGTAGTATTGGAGGGGGGGTTTTTGACACACTCACTGAAGCTTTCTTT. It encodes CASSIGGGVFDTLTEAFF. The chain is built from TRBV19 and TRBJ1-1; D possibly corresponds to TRBD1 (6 bases). This CDR3 is built from 18 residues. Germline-derived CDR1 and CDR2 are LNHDA and SQIVND (reference sequence). Trimming took 3 bases from V and 4 from J, leaving 24 bases between them.